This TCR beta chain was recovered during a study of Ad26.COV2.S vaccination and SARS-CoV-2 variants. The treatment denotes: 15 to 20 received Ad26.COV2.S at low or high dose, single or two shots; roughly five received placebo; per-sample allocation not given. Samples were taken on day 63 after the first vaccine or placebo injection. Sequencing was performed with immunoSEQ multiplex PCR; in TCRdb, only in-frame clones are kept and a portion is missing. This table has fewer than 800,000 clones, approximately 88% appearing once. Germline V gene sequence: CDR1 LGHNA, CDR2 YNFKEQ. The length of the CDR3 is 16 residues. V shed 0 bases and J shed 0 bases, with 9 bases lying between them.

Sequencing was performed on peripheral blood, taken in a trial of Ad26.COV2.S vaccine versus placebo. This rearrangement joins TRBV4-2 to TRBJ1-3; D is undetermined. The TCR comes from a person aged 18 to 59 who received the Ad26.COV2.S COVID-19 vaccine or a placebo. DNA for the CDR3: TGTGCCAGCAGCCAAGACCACGGAATCTCTGGAAACACCATATATTTT. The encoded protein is CASSQDHGISGNTIYF.